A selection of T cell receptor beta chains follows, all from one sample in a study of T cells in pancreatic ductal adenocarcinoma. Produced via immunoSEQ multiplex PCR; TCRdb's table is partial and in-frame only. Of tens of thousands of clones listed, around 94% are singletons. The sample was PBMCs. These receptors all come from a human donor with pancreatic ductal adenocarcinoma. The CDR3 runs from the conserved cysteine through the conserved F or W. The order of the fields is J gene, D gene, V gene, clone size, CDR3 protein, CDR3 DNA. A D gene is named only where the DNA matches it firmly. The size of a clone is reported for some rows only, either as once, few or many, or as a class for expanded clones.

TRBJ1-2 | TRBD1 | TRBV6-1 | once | CASSDPGQGNYGYTF | TGTGCCAGCAGTGACCCGGGACAGGGTAACTATGGCTACACCTTC
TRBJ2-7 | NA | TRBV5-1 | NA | CASSLQVSSYEQYF | TGCGCCAGCAGCTTGCAGGTTAGCTCCTACGAGCAGTACTTC
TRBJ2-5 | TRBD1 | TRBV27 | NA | CASEGTGSETQYF | TGTGCCAGCGAGGGGACAGGTTCTGAGACCCAGTACTTC
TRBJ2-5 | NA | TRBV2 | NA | CASGELETQYF | TGTGCCTCTGGGGAGTTAGAGACCCAGTACTTC
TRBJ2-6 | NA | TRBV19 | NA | CASIATGFSGGANVLTF | TGTGCCAGTATTGCCACAGGGTTCTCGGGGGGGGCCAACGTCCTGACTTTC
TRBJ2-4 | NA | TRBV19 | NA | CASSHPDPGTQGDIQYF | TGTGCCAGTAGCCATCCAGATCCGGGAACTCAGGGAGACATTCAGTACTTC
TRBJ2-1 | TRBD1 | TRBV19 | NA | CASWGTGGAAYNEQFF | TGTGCCAGTTGGGGGACAGGGGGTGCTGCGTACAATGAGCAGTTCTTC
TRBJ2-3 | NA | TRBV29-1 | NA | CSVEDPAESTRDTQYF | TGCAGCGTTGAAGATCCGGCAGAATCAACCAGGGATACGCAGTATTTT
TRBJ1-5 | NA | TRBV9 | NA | CASSVAPGANQPQHF | TGTGCCAGCAGCGTAGCCCCAGGCGCCAATCAGCCCCAGCATTTT
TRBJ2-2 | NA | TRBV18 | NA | CASSLQGTGELFF | TGTGCCAGCTCACTTCAGGGCACCGGGGAGCTGTTTTTT
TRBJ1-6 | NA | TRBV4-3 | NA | CASSQGQQSYNSPLHF | TGCGCCAGCAGCCAAGGACAGCAATCCTATAATTCACCCCTCCACTTT
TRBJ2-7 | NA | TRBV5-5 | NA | CASSLERQDYEQYF | TGTGCCAGCAGCTTGGAAAGGCAGGACTACGAGCAGTACTTC
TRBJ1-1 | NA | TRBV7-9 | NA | CASSFNREPTEAFF | TGTGCCAGCAGCTTCAACAGGGAACCAACTGAAGCTTTCTTT
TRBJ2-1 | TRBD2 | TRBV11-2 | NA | CASSVGLASNEQFF | TGTGCCAGCAGCGTTGGACTAGCCTCCAATGAGCAGTTCTTC
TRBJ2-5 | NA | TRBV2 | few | CASSEDRWRETQYF | TGTGCCAGCAGTGAAGACCGCTGGAGGGAGACCCAGTACTTC
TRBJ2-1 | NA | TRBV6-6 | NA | CASSTLGNEQFF | TGTGCCAGCAGTACCCTGGGCAATGAGCAGTTCTTC